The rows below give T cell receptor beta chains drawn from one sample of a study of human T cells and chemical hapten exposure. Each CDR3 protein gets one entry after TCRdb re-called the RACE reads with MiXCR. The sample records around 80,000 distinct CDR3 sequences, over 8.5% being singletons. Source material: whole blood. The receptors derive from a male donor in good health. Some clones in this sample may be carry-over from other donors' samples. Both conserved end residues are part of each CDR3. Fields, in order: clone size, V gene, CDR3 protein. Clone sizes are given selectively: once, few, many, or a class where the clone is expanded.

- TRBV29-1 CSVYAANTGELFF
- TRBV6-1 CASSVDPTGGGEQFF
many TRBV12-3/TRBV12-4 CASSSTGPYEQYF
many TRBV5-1 CASSLRAENTEAFF
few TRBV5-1 CATGTGLSGGYTF
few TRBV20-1 CSAKTGPTEQYF
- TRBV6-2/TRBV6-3 CASSYANTEAFF
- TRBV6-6 CAATGTGTQETQYF
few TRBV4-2 CASSHPLGSTDTQYF
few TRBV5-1 CASSADDTYEQYF
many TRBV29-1 CSVSQGLEAYEQYF
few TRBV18 CASSPSRDNEQFF
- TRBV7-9 CASSLSGTDLGELFF
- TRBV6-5 CASSGASTDTQYF
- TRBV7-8 CASSRTSGGARFWEQYF
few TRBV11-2 CASSFNSVTNEKLFF
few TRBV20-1 CSAQTAISGANVLTF
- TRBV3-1 CASSQDEGRGAFF
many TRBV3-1 CASSQVEDEAFF
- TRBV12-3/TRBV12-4 CASRRTSGRGGELFF
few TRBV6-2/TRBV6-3 CASSYGHQNQPQHF
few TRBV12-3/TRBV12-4 CASSQRTWGGQKLFF
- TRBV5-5 CASSLRGQETQYF
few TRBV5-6 CASSWLGRPDTQYF
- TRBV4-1 CASTGGLEQYF
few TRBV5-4 CASSFDRGTEAFF
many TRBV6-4 CASRPQGAEGEQFF
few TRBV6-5 CASSFFRDRPRLNTEAFF
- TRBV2 CASSERGETQYF
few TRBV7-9 CASSLRADTQYF
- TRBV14 CASSPGDRTGKETQYF
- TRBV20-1 CSAQLPGTDTQYF
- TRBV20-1 CSAMRQASSYNSPLHF
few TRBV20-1 CSASPGIAGDTIYF
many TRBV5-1 CASSPNEGQSTEAFF
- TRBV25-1 CASSEEGNSPLHF
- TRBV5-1 CASSLDKVGDTEAFF
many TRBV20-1 CSARPVIPGLLLPNEQFF
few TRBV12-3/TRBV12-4 CASRLAGHTEAFF
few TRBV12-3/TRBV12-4 CASSGWTDEKLFF
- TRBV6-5 CASWGVRNTEAFF
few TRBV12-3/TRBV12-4 CASINTNTGELFF
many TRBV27 CASSPGQGTEAFF
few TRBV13 CASSLGPGRAGETQYF
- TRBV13 CASSLDGGGDSVSPLHF
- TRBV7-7 CASSRGAEETQYF
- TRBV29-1 CSVRGAGLEQAFF
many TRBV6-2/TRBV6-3 CASSYGRTTEAFF
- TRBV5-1 CASSRRGARDEQFF
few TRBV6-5 CASSYRFNQPQHF
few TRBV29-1 CSVEEWVGTGGNEQFF
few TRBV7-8 CASSLGLAAGGDTQYF
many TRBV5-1 CASSLRREGSYNEQFF
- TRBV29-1 CSVEDPATTHTGELFF
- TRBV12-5 CASGPGQGQQDTQYF
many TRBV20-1 CSARTSAGAEQYF
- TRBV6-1 CASASGSSITDTQYF
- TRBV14 CASSQEEGLNTEAFF
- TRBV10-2 CASSERTDYGYTF
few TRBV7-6 CASSLRAGGITDTQYF